These 28 T cell receptor beta chains came from one sample sequenced in a study of T cell clonality in common variable immunodeficiency (dated by TCRdb to between 2014 and 2017). The library was produced with the immunoSEQ multiplex PCR assay. What TCRdb holds here is the immuneACCESS table cut down to in-frame rearrangements. Part of the clones is not present; checked against another copy, under half of the missing clones reflect an unresolved V gene, and the others are unexplained. For this sample the table reports 39,000 or so clones, with no clone seen just once. The ten largest make up less than 3% of the sample. Sequencing used peripheral blood mononuclear cells. Source of these receptors: a person aged 18 to 70 in good health.

Comments on this clone: The read terminates 3 residues before the CDR3 end, so the remaining end is supplied by the germline J gene. V usage is TRBV7-6 and J usage is TRBJ2-5, with D possibly TRBD1 on 5 matching bases. This CDR3 region has 14 residues. V was shortened by 1 base and J by 5 bases, with 11 bases between the two germline ends. The germline V gene encodes CDR1 SGHVS and CDR2 FNYEAQ. CDR3 bases read: TGTGCCAGCAGCTTAGTGGACACGCGGGAGACC. This sequence encodes CASSLVDTRET. In full, the CDR3 reads CASSLVDTRETQYF.

This clone was seen a few times. CDR3 bases read: TGTGCCAGTAAAGACACAATCTATGGT. Its translation: CASKDTIYG. The complete CDR3 sequence is CASKDTIYGQYF. The chain uses TRBV19 and TRBJ2-4; no clear D gene. With the read ending 3 residues before the CDR3 end, the germline J gene is used to fill in that end. The CDR3 loop spans 12 amino acids. CDR1 and CDR2 from the germline V gene are LNHDA and SQIVND (reference sequence).

Comments on this clone: The CDR3 end lies 3 residues beyond the end of the read and is filled in from the germline J gene. V and J are TRBV7-2 and TRBJ1-2; D is perhaps TRBD1 (6 bases). In germline, CDR1 is SGHTA, CDR2 FQGNSA. This CDR3 has 14 amino acids. Partial CDR3 DNA: TGTGCCAGCAGCTTAGTAGCGGGAGGGGGTGAA. This encodes CASSLVAGGGE. The full CDR3 reads CASSLVAGGGEYTF.

In its sample, this clone was seen many times. The read terminates 3 residues ahead of where the CDR3 ends, so the germline J gene completes it. The chain joins TRBV13 to TRBJ2-3; D remains unclear. Looked up from germline, CDR1 is PRHDT and CDR2 is FYEKMQ (reference sequence). V shed 0 bases and J shed 6 bases, with 4 bases lying between them. The CDR3 contains 12 residues. The part of the CDR3 DNA that was read is TGTGCCAGCAGCTTAGGAGGGGATACG. Protein product: CASSLGGDT. The full CDR3 is CASSLGGDTQYF.

At least ten counts were recorded for this clone. The read finishes 3 residues shy of the CDR3 end, and the germline J gene is used to complete it. The rearrangement joins TRBV5-1 to TRBJ2-6, with 12 bases lining up with TRBD2. The V gene's germline CDR1 is SGHRS and CDR2 YFSETQ. The CDR3 sequence is 18 residues long. The V gene end was trimmed by 2 bases and the J gene end by 0 bases; junction bases not matched to a gene: 3. This CDR3 reads CASSFGLAGLSGANVLTF. The sequenced CDR3 bases are TGCGCCAGCAGCTTCGGACTAGCGGGACTCTCTGGGGCCAACGTC.

By its share, this clone is medium-sized. Read data end 3 residues before the CDR3 end; the end is taken from the germline J gene. This rearrangement joins TRBV29-1 to TRBJ1-2; 7 positions agree with TRBD1. This CDR3 spans 14 amino acids. Unmatched junction bases numbered 9, after V lost 5 bases and J lost 3 bases. Per germline, CDR1 SQVTM and CDR2 ANQGSEA. CDR3 DNA, as far as it was read: TGCAGCGTTTCACAGGGGAGGGAGGACTATGGC. Its translation is CSVSQGREDYG. The complete CDR3 reads CSVSQGREDYGYTF.

Comment on this clone: From the germline J gene comes the end of the CDR3, since the read stops 3 residues before it. V and J are TRBV2 and TRBJ2-5; D tentatively fits TRBD1 or TRBD2 (5 bases each). The CDR3 runs 18 residues. V gave up 0 bases and J gave up 4 bases, with 21 bases separating them. Per the germline V gene, CDR1 is SNHLY and CDR2 is FYNNEI. CDR3 DNA, as far as it was read: TGTGCCAGCAGTGAAGCGCTAAGGACCACCCCGAGGGGAGAGACC. It specifies CASSEALRTTPRGET. In full, the CDR3 reads CASSEALRTTPRGETQYF. Full variable domain (remainder filled in from reference TRBV2 and TRBJ2-5): EPEVTQTPSHQVTQMGQEVILRCVPISNHLYFYWYRQILGQKVEFLVSFYNNEISEKSEIFDDQFSVERPDGSNFTLKIRSTKLEDSAMYFCASSEALRTTPRGETQYFGPGTRLLVL.

In its sample, this clone was seen many times. The read terminates 3 residues before the CDR3 end, so the remaining end is supplied by the germline J gene. The chain uses TRBV10-3 and TRBJ1-1; 9 bases match TRBD1. This CDR3 is 15 amino acids long. J lost 5 bases, V lost 0 bases, and 4 bases had no gene match. Germline CDR1 is ENHRY and CDR2 is SYGVKD. CDR3 bases read: TGTGCCATCAGTGAGTCGGCACAGGGGGCTACTGAA. Translating it yields CAISESAQGATE. The entire CDR3 reads CAISESAQGATEAFF.

This clone was seen ten or more times. The CDR3 end lies 3 residues beyond the end of the read and is filled in from the germline J gene. V usage is TRBV2 and J usage is TRBJ2-3; D is perhaps TRBD1 (6 bases). CDR3 length equals 12 residues. Trimming cost V 5 bases and J 5 bases, with 8 bases left between them. Germline V gene lookup returns CDR1 SNHLY and CDR2 FYNNEI. This CDR3 is CASSLDRDTQYF. The sequenced CDR3 bases are TGTGCCAGCAGTTTGGACAGAGATACG.

As to this clone: The read falls 3 residues short of the CDR3 end, and the missing part is taken from the germline J gene. The chain links TRBV7-9 to TRBJ2-7; maybe TRBD2 (6 bases). CDR1 and CDR2 (germline): SEHNR, FQNEAQ (reference sequence). V was cut by 3 bases and J by 5 bases, with 8 bases left in between. The CDR3 covers 12 residues. The CDR3 DNA, read in part, is TGTGCCAGCAGCTTCACGGGGGACGAG. Translating gives CASSFTGDE. The whole CDR3 is CASSFTGDEQYF. The whole variable domain, filled in from reference TRBV7-9 and TRBJ2-7, reads DTGVSQNPRHKITKRGQNVTFRCDPISEHNRLYWYRQTLGQGPEFLTYFQNEAQLEKSRLLSDRFSAERPKGSFSTLEIQRTEQGDSAMYLCASSFTGDEQYFGPGTRLTVT.

The table lists this clone with many counts. The observed sequence ends 3 residues before the CDR3 terminus, with the missing tail filled in from the germline J gene. The V and J genes are TRBV7-8 and TRBJ2-7; D ambiguous. The germline V and J ends were trimmed by 5 bases and 3 bases, with 17 bases remaining between them. The CDR3 loop spans 15 amino acids. CDR1 and CDR2 from the germline V gene are SGHVS and FQNEAQ. CDR3 in amino acids: CASSQSTNLHYEQYF. Incomplete CDR3 DNA: TGTGCCAGCAGCCAGTCCACGAACCTCCACTACGAG.

Ten or more counts support this clone. The read gets to within 3 residues of the CDR3 end, and the germline J gene fills in the rest. The chain combines TRBV28 with TRBJ1-3, with 7 nucleotides matching TRBD1. V lost 6 bases and J lost 4; bases outside the gene matches: 6. The CDR3 extends over 14 amino acids. Per germline, CDR1 MDHEN and CDR2 SYDVKM. The DNA read from the CDR3 is TGTGCCAGCAGACCACAGGGGTCAGGAAACACC. It specifies CASRPQGSGNT. The entire CDR3 protein is CASRPQGSGNTIYF.

This clone showed up many times. The read terminates 3 residues ahead of where the CDR3 ends, so the germline J gene completes it. The J gene is TRBJ1-2, the V gene TRBV28; TRBD1 matches at 9 bases. The CDR3 has 16 residues. J was trimmed by 3 bases and V by 4 bases; bases with no gene match: 9. The V gene's germline CDR1 is MDHEN and CDR2 SYDVKM. The CDR3 here is CASSSSYRGRDYGYTF. CDR3 DNA, as far as it was read: TGTGCCAGCAGTTCCTCATACAGGGGGCGAGACTATGGC.

Only a few counts were recorded for this clone. A clone one base away is much larger, so this may be a read error. The sequenced fragment ends 3 residues before the CDR3 boundary, so the rest is inferred from the germline J gene. This CDR3 is also generated by other DNA sequences in the sample. The chain recombines TRBV19 with TRBJ1-3, with 9 bases fitting TRBD1. This CDR3 comprises 14 residues. Germline V CDR1 and CDR2: LNHDA, SQIVND (reference sequence). Here the CDR3 reads CASTVTGGRNTIYF. CDR3 DNA (partial): TGTGCCAGTACAGTGACAGGGGGACGAAACACG.

This clone was seen many times. The read finishes 3 residues shy of the CDR3 end, and the germline J gene is used to complete it. This sequence joins TRBV18 and TRBJ1-2; 7 bases line up with TRBD1. In germline, CDR1 is KGHSH, CDR2 LQKENI. This CDR3 region has 14 residues. V lost 6 bases to trimming and J lost 7 bases; unmatched junction nucleotides: 11. Incomplete CDR3 DNA: TGTGCCAGCTCCGCAGGGGGGCTTAGTCCTGGC. It yields the protein CASSAGGLSPG. The full CDR3 sequence reads CASSAGGLSPGYTF.

This clone was observed many times. The read comes to an end 3 residues before the CDR3 does, leaving the germline J gene to fill in the end. This chain links TRBV7-2 with TRBJ2-5, with D possibly being TRBD1 (5 bases). The CDR3 has 14 amino acids. With 3 bases removed from V and 1 base from J, the gap between germline ends came to 9 bases. Germline V gene sequence: CDR1 SGHTA, CDR2 FQGNSA. The CDR3 here is CASSLTVFQETQYF. The part of the CDR3 DNA that was read is TGTGCCAGCAGCTTGACAGTTTTCCAAGAGACC. The full variable domain, with the rest looked up from reference TRBV7-2 and TRBJ2-5, is GAGVSQSPSNKVTEKGKDVELRCDPISGHTALYWYRQSLGQGLEFLIYFQGNSAPDKSGLPSDRFSAERTGGSVSTLTIQRTQQEDSAVYLCASSLTVFQETQYFGPGTRLLVL.

In its sample, this clone was seen a few times. The CDR3 is cut off 3 residues early in the read; its end comes from the germline J gene. This sequence joins TRBV20-1 and TRBJ1-1; tentative D call: TRBD1 (5 bases). CDR1 is DFQATT and CDR2 is SNEGSKA in the germline V gene (reference sequence). The CDR3 is 14 residues long. V lost 3 bases and J lost 2, with 13 bases in between. CDR3 amino acids: CSARVLRVNTEAFF. Partial CDR3 DNA: TGCAGTGCTAGGGTTCTCAGGGTTAACACTGAA.

This clone came up many times. Read data end 3 residues before the CDR3 end; the end is taken from the germline J gene. This chain uses TRBV5-8 with TRBJ2-7, with 7 bases matching TRBD1. This CDR3 is 15 amino acids long. Germline CDR1 SGHTS, CDR2 YDEGEE. V lost 0 bases to trimming and J lost 4 bases; unmatched junction nucleotides: 7. This CDR3 reads CASSLAVTGTYEQYF. The CDR3 DNA, read in part, is TGTGCCAGCAGCTTGGCCGTGACAGGGACGTACGAG.

The table lists this clone with many counts. The CDR3 is cut off 3 residues early in the read; its end comes from the germline J gene. This chain uses TRBV30 with TRBJ2-3; 7 bases agree with TRBD1. V gave up 2 bases and J gave up 6 bases; unmatched junction bases: 11. Germline CDR1 reads GTSNPN; CDR2 reads SVGIG (reference sequence). CDR3 length: 15 amino acids. The CDR3 region is CAWSPGQTTLDTQYF. The covered CDR3 bases are TGTGCCTGGAGTCCGGGACAGACTACCTTGGATACG.

This clone was counted between two and nine times. The DNA ends 3 residues before the CDR3 does, and the rest of the CDR3 is filled in from the germline J gene. V usage is TRBV19 and J usage is TRBJ1-1; TRBD1 aligns across 7 bases. The CDR3 has 13 residues. Germline V gene lookup returns CDR1 LNHDA and CDR2 SQIVND (reference sequence). Trimming removed 7 bases from V and 1 base from J; junction bases left unmatched: 3. The CDR3 protein is CASTHRGNTEAFF. The CDR3 DNA, read in part, is TGTGCCAGTACCCACAGGGGGAACACTGAA.

The table lists this clone with many counts. The observed sequence ends 3 residues before the CDR3 terminus, with the missing tail filled in from the germline J gene. The chain joins TRBV27 to TRBJ1-4; D gene ambiguous. This CDR3 spans 14 amino acids. Between the trimmed V and J ends, which lost 3 bases and 7 bases, there was a span of 12 bases. Germline V gene sequence: CDR1 MNHEY, CDR2 SMNVEV (reference sequence). The sequenced CDR3 bases are TGTGCCAGCAGTTTGTTGGCGGGCGGTGAAAAA. Translation gives CASSLLAGGEK. The CDR3 as a whole reads CASSLLAGGEKLFF.

This clone occurred many times. Read coverage stops 3 residues before the CDR3 terminus; the germline J gene supplies the remainder. The J gene is TRBJ2-1, the V gene TRBV13, with 14 bases aligning to TRBD2. With 5 bases clipped from V and 6 bases from J, the junction kept 15 bases outside the gene matches. The CDR3 runs 19 residues. Germline CDR1 and CDR2: PRHDT and FYEKMQ (reference sequence). The CDR3 DNA, read in part, is TGTGCCAGCAGCCCCGGACTAGCGGGAGGATTTATGAATGTCAATGAG. Its protein product is CASSPGLAGGFMNVNE. The CDR3, in full, reads CASSPGLAGGFMNVNEQFF. The entire variable domain, with the rest obtained from reference TRBV13 and TRBJ2-1, is as follows: AAGVIQSPRHLIKEKRETATLKCYPIPRHDTVYWYQQGPGQDPQFLISFYEKMQSDKGSIPDRFSAQQFSDYHSELNMSSLELGDSALYFCASSPGLAGGFMNVNEQFFGPGTRLTVL.

A word on this clone: Sequencing ends 3 residues short of the CDR3 end; the germline J gene provides the rest. This rearrangement joins TRBV2 to TRBJ1-5; a possible D gene is TRBD1 (6 bases). V lost 5 bases and J 0 bases, leaving 8 bases between the germline ends. The CDR3 totals 14 residues. Germline-derived CDR1 and CDR2 are SNHLY and FYNNEI. CDR3 sequence reads: CASSQGYSNQPQHF. The CDR3 bases that were read are TGTGCCAGCAGTCAGGGGTATAGCAATCAGCCC.

This clone was detected many times. The DNA ends 3 residues before the CDR3 does, and the rest of the CDR3 is filled in from the germline J gene. The chain uses TRBV6-2 or TRBV6-3 and TRBJ2-7; D possibly corresponds to TRBD1 (5 bases). V lost 8 bases and J lost 3, with 8 bases in between. Looked up from germline, CDR1 is MNHEY and CDR2 is SVGEGT. The CDR3 loop spans 11 amino acids. CDR3 DNA, as far as it was read: TGTGCCAGCGGAGACAGCTACGAG. Protein: CASGDSYE. Given in full, the CDR3 is CASGDSYEQYF.

This clone appeared many times. The missing CDR3 end, 3 residues past where the read stops, is filled in from the germline J gene. The chain links TRBV7-2 to TRBJ2-7, with 8 nucleotides matching TRBD2. J was trimmed by 6 bases and V by 2 bases; bases with no gene match: 9. Germline values: CDR1 SGHTA, CDR2 FQGNSA. CDR3 length equals 15 residues. The covered CDR3 bases are TGTGCCAGCAGCTTACAAGCGGGAGCCTTGGGCGAG. It specifies CASSLQAGALGE. The whole CDR3 region reads CASSLQAGALGEQYF.

This clone appeared a few times. The CDR3 end falls 3 residues outside the read, so it is completed with the germline J gene. The V gene is TRBV18, the J gene TRBJ2-7; D is possibly TRBD1 (5 bases). V lost 4 bases and J lost 2, with 12 bases in between. The CDR3 has 14 residues. CDR1 KGHSH and CDR2 LQKENI come from the germline V gene. CDR3: CASSLSGLAYEQYF. CDR3 bases read: TGTGCCAGCTCACTATCAGGGCTCGCCTACGAG. The variable domain in full, with the rest retrieved from reference TRBV18 and TRBJ2-7, is NAGVMQNPRHLVRRRGQEARLRCSPMKGHSHVYWYRQLPEEGLKFMVYLQKENIIDESGMPKERFSAEFPKEGPSILRIQQVVRGDSAAYFCASSLSGLAYEQYFGPGTRLTVT.

Remarks on this clone: The CDR3 end falls 3 residues outside the read, so it is completed with the germline J gene. This rearrangement joins TRBV5-5 to TRBJ2-3; 10 bases agree with TRBD1. CDR1 and CDR2 (germline): SGHKS, YYEKEE (reference sequence). The CDR3 sequence is 13 residues long. The CDR3 bases that were read are TGTGCCAGCAGCGGACAGGGGGGCGAGACG. Protein sequence: CASSGQGGET. The whole CDR3 protein reads CASSGQGGETQYF.

The table lists this clone with many counts. The read ends 3 residues early relative to the CDR3; the germline J gene fills the gap. This chain joins TRBV5-6 and TRBJ2-3, with TRBD2 as a possible D gene (6 bases). Deletions cut 7 bases from V and 5 bases from J, with 17 bases between. This CDR3 is 14 amino acids long. Looked up from germline, CDR1 is SGHDT and CDR2 is YYEEEE. The part of the CDR3 DNA that was read is TGTGCCAGCCACTCCCTGGGGGGTAAAGATACG. Translation gives CASHSLGGKDT. The whole CDR3 sequence is CASHSLGGKDTQYF.